This TCR beta chain was obtained from a study of cytomegalovirus exposure and HLA in healthy donors. Whole-study context: Of several hundred genotyped donors, 70% to 85% clustered with self-reported Caucasian donors.

Remarks on this clone: The antigen is not known.

The CDR3 contains 14 residues. Germline V gives CDR1 LNHDA, CDR2 SQIVND (reference sequence). V lost 6 bases to trimming and J lost 4 bases; unmatched junction nucleotides: 7. The study's findings and limits: Because they were indistinguishable, some V segments, including TRBV6-2 and TRBV6-3, were excluded.

Donors in the study were healthy people who gave bone marrow. The PCR was carried out with 60 Vbeta primers and 13 Jbeta primers. TCRdb's table, derived via immunoSEQ multiplex PCR, lists solely in-frame clones and lacks some. Among 150,000 to 200,000 clones listed, more than 70% were seen once. Sequenced material: PBMCs. This clonotype was obtained from a woman in her 40s in good health and CMV-seropositive. This sequence joins TRBV19 and TRBJ1-1; TRBD1 aligns across 8 bases. The chain's CDR3 is CASRRDRSITEAFF. For the CDR3, the DNA is TGTGCCAGTAGACGGGACAGGTCGATCACTGAAGCTTTCTTT.